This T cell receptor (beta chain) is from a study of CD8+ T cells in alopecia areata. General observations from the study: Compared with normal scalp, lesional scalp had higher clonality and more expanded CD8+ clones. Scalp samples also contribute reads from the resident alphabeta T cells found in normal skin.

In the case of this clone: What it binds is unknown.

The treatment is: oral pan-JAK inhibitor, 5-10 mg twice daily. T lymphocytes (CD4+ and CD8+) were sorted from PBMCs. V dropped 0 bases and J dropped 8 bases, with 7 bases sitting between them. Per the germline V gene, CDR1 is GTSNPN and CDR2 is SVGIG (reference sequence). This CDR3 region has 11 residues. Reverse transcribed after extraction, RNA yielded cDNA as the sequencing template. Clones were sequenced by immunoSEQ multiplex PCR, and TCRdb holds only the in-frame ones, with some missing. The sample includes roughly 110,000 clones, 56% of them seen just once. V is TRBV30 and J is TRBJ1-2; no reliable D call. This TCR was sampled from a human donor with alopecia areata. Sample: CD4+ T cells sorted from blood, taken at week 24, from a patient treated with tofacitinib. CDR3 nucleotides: TGTGCCTGGAGTGTACTTAGGGGCTACACCTTC. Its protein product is CAWSVLRGYTF.